These 29 T cell receptor beta chains were all obtained from the same sample, sequenced in a study. TCRdb called the 5' RACE reads again in MiXCR, with one record for every CDR3 protein. Of approximately 12,000 distinct CDR3 sequences in the sample, about 51% were seen once. Sample: tumor-infiltrating naive CD4+ T cells sorted from the breast tumor. Subset noted: naive CD4+ T cells, CD4+CD45RA+CD25-. These TCRs come from a female donor with breast cancer.

The chain links TRBV15 to TRBJ1-4; D uncertain. The V end was cut by 0 bases, the J end by 8 bases, with 7 bases between. The CDR3 covers 13 residues. CDR1 is LNHNV, CDR2 YYDKDF, per germline (reference sequence). The CDR3 region is CATSRDVWEKLFF. The CDR3 bases are TGTGCCACCAGCAGAGATGTATGGGAAAAACTGTTTTTT.

The chain joins TRBV7-2 to TRBJ2-2; D not resolved. The CDR3 contains 14 residues. Per the germline V gene, CDR1 is SGHTA and CDR2 is FQGNSA. Between the trimmed V and J ends, which lost 5 bases and 0 bases, there was a span of 7 bases. The CDR3 protein is CASSIGANTGELFF. CDR3 bases: TGTGCCAGCAGCATAGGAGCGAACACCGGGGAGCTGTTTTTT.

V usage is TRBV27 and J usage is TRBJ2-7; D gene uncertain. The CDR3 is made up of 12 amino acids. Germline values: CDR1 MNHEY, CDR2 SMNVEV (reference sequence). V gave up 5 bases and J gave up 5 bases, with 10 bases separating them. CDR3 in DNA: TGTGCCAGCAGTCCTCACGGTGACGAGCAGTACTTC. Translating it yields CASSPHGDEQYF.

The J gene is TRBJ1-1, the V gene TRBV30; D is possibly TRBD1 (6 bases). Germline CDR1 and CDR2: GTSNPN and SVGIG (reference sequence). Trimming removed 5 bases at V and 6 bases at J, with 16 bases between. The CDR3 contains 13 residues. CDR3 protein: CAWDLTGFAEAFF. DNA of the CDR3: TGTGCCTGGGATCTCACAGGGTTCGCTGAAGCTTTCTTT.

Concerning this clonotype: A much bigger clone sits one base away, suggesting this may be a read error. The V and J genes are TRBV7-9 and TRBJ2-2; 7 nucleotides match TRBD1. Germline trimming cut 8 bases from V and 6 bases from J; bases unmatched to any gene: 12. Germline V gene lookup returns CDR1 SEHNR and CDR2 FQNEAQ (reference sequence). The CDR3 runs 15 residues. In DNA form, the CDR3 reads TGTGCCAGCCGCCCCGCGACAGGGTCATCCGGGGAGCTGTTTTTT. Its translation is CASRPATGSSGELFF.

This clonotype ranks as medium-sized (0.01 to 0.1%). The chain employs TRBV20-1 and TRBJ2-5; perhaps TRBD1 as D (6 bases). Trimming removed 4 bases from V and 5 bases from J, with 14 bases in between. CDR3 length: 13 residues. Germline CDR1 DFQATT, CDR2 SNEGSKA (reference sequence). CDR3 region: CSAISTGPETQYF. The CDR3 nucleotides read TGCAGTGCTATAAGCACAGGGCCCGAGACCCAGTACTTC.

This clonotype was found a few times. The chain employs TRBV7-6 and TRBJ2-3; D is ambiguous. CDR1 and CDR2 from the germline V gene are SGHVS and FNYEAQ. This CDR3 has 12 amino acids. V shed 5 bases and J shed 6 bases, with 9 bases lying between them. Here the CDR3 DNA reads TGTGCCAGCAGCGCAACCCCCGATACGCAGTATTTT. Translated, it gives CASSATPDTQYF.

The rearrangement uses TRBV4-3 and TRBJ1-2; 9 bases agree with TRBD1. The V gene's germline CDR1 is LGHNA and CDR2 YSLEER. The V and J ends lost 5 bases and 4 bases, in that order; junction bases with no gene match: 8. This CDR3 is 15 amino acids long. The CDR3 DNA follows: TGCGCCAGCAGCGCAACCACAGGGGGCGGCTATGGCTACACCTTC. Protein: CASSATTGGGYGYTF.

The rearrangement links TRBV19 to TRBJ1-5; no clear D. The CDR3 is 14 amino acids. CDR1 and CDR2 from the germline V gene are LNHDA and SQIVND (reference sequence). Trimming left V 6 bases short and J 7 bases short, with 16 bases between. The CDR3 spells CASRRAGRQQPQHF. CDR3 in DNA: TGTGCCAGTAGAAGGGCTGGGCGGCAACAGCCCCAGCATTTT.

The V gene is TRBV18, the J gene TRBJ2-1; no reliable D call. CDR3 length: 14 residues. The V and J ends lost 5 bases and 8 bases respectively, with 16 bases between them. Germline V gives CDR1 KGHSH, CDR2 LQKENI. The CDR3 DNA reads as TGTGCCAGCTCAAACGGCCTCTGGGTGGATGAGCAGTTCTTC. This translates into CASSNGLWVDEQFF.

V gene TRBV29-1 combines with J gene TRBJ1-1; D unclear. The CDR3 is 10 residues long. Deletions cut 6 bases from V and 6 bases from J, with 8 bases between. Per the germline V gene, CDR1 is SQVTM and CDR2 is ANQGSEA. CDR3 nucleotides: TGCAGCGTGAAAGTTTCTGAAGCTTTCTTT. It yields the protein CSVKVSEAFF.

This clonotype was found a few times. The rearrangement uses TRBV7-2 and TRBJ1-1; D call uncertain. Trimming left V 1 base short and J 1 base short, with 4 bases between. CDR1 SGHTA and CDR2 FQGNSA come from the germline V gene. CDR3 length equals 13 residues. The CDR3 loop is CASSLDTNTEAFF. The CDR3 DNA reads as TGTGCCAGCAGCTTAGATACGAACACTGAAGCTTTCTTT.

This clonotype has a handful of counts. This chain links TRBV12-3 or TRBV12-4 with TRBJ1-2; D call uncertain. V shed 5 bases and J shed 3 bases, with 10 bases lying between them. CDR3 length: 13 residues. The CDR3 coding sequence is TGTGCCAGCAGTATACGGACGGACTATGGCTACACCTTC. Translation: CASSIRTDYGYTF.

The chain joins TRBV5-1 to TRBJ2-7; maybe TRBD1 (6 bases). Germline V gives CDR1 SGHRS, CDR2 YFSETQ. The CDR3 loop spans 14 amino acids. Trimming left V 7 bases short and J 3 bases short, with 17 bases between. This chain's CDR3 is CASHASPGVYEQYV. CDR3 in DNA: TGCGCCAGCCACGCTTCCCCAGGGGTCTACGAGCAGTACGTC.

CDR3 sequence (DNA): TGTGCCAGCAGCTTTGAGGGTAGCCAGCCCCAGCATTTT. This codes for CASSFEGSQPQHF. J is TRBJ1-5 and V is TRBV5-6; D ambiguous. Germline V CDR1 and CDR2: SGHDT, YYEEEE. The CDR3 totals 13 residues. The V end was cut by 2 bases, the J end by 7 bases, with 10 bases between.

The rearrangement links TRBV4-2 to TRBJ2-6; D is unclear. Trimming cost V 1 base and J 2 bases, with 9 bases left between them. Germline V gene sequence: CDR1 LGHNA, CDR2 YNFKEQ. CDR3 size: 16 residues. The CDR3 loop reads CASSQVAGTGANVLTF. In nucleotides, the CDR3 is TGTGCCAGCAGCCAAGTTGCAGGTACTGGGGCCAACGTCCTGACTTTC.

The genes are TRBV12-5 and TRBJ1-1, with D possibly being TRBD1 (5 bases). The CDR3 covers 13 residues. The V end lost 7 bases, the J end lost 2 bases, and 11 bases lay between the germline ends. Germline CDR1 reads LGHNT; CDR2 reads FRNRAP. This CDR3 reads CASVGRGNTEAFF. CDR3 DNA sequence: TGTGCTAGTGTCGGACGGGGCAACACTGAAGCTTTCTTT.

This clonotype qualifies as medium-sized. The rearrangement uses TRBV7-3 and TRBJ2-1; D is possibly TRBD2 (5 bases). This CDR3 comprises 14 residues. Germline V gene lookup returns CDR1 SGHTA and CDR2 FQGTGA. Trimming cost V 4 bases and J 10 bases, with 17 bases left between them. CDR3 sequence (DNA): TGTGCCAGCAGCTCCCTACGAACGAGCGGAGAGCAGTTCTTC. Amino acids: CASSSLRTSGEQFF.

Here the CDR3 DNA reads TGCAGTGCTAGGGATGATCCAAGGAATTACGAGCAGTACTTC. It codes for CSARDDPRNYEQYF. The rearrangement links TRBV20-1 to TRBJ2-7; D is undetermined. This CDR3 spans 14 amino acids. Germline CDR1 DFQATT, CDR2 SNEGSKA (reference sequence). V was trimmed by 3 bases and J by 4 bases, leaving 16 bases between them.

A note on this clonotype: A much larger clone differs by one base, so this may be a read error. The V and J genes are TRBV7-7 and TRBJ2-5, with D tentatively TRBD1 (6 bases). The CDR3 extends over 13 amino acids. Germline V gene data show CDR1 as SSHAT and CDR2 as FNYEAQ (reference sequence). In nucleotides, the CDR3 is TGTGCTAGCAACTCTTACAGGGAATGGACCCAGTACTTC. The encoded protein is CASNSYREWTQYF.

The chain employs TRBV5-1 and TRBJ2-6, with D possibly matching TRBD1 (5 bases). This CDR3 comprises 15 residues. Germline-derived CDR1 and CDR2 are SGHRS and YFSETQ. V lost 8 bases and J 0 bases, leaving 12 bases between the germline ends. The CDR3 DNA is TGCGCCAGAAAAGACAGTAACTCTGGGGCCAACGTCCTGACTTTC. Encoded protein: CARKDSNSGANVLTF.

The gene calls are TRBV10-3 and TRBJ2-3, with D hard to call. Trimming stripped 6 bases from V and 0 bases from J, with 10 bases between. The germline CDR1 and CDR2 sequences are ENHRY and SYGVKD. This CDR3 has 14 amino acids. The CDR3 region has the DNA TGTGCCATCAGAACAACAGCGAGCACAGATACGCAGTATTTT. Translated: CAIRTTASTDTQYF.

The chain joins TRBV2 to TRBJ1-4; D call uncertain. CDR3 length: 15 amino acids. Germline V gives CDR1 SNHLY, CDR2 FYNNEI. V lost 4 bases, J lost 7 bases, and 16 bases lay in between. The CDR3 region has the DNA TGTGCCAGCAGTGGGGAAACCGTGAGGGTTGAAAAACTGTTTTTT. Translated: CASSGETVRVEKLFF.

The table lists this clonotype with a few counts. The genes are TRBV20-1 and TRBJ2-1; 8 bases map to TRBD2. From germline, CDR1 is DFQATT and CDR2 SNEGSKA (reference sequence). The CDR3 has 13 residues. J was trimmed by 5 bases and V by 5 bases; bases with no gene match: 5. The CDR3 here is CSARAGGNNEQFF. In DNA form, the CDR3 reads TGCAGTGCTCGGGCGGGAGGCAACAATGAGCAGTTCTTC.

This rearrangement joins TRBV12-3 or TRBV12-4 to TRBJ2-2; D is undetermined. This CDR3 spans 11 amino acids. V lost 5 bases to trimming and J lost 7 bases, with 5 bases between them. CDR3 residues: CASSARGELFF. The DNA for the CDR3 is TGTGCCAGCAGTGCTCGCGGGGAGCTGTTTTTT.

This rearrangement joins TRBV30 to TRBJ1-1; D is possibly TRBD1 (5 bases). Germline assignment: CDR1 GTSNPN and CDR2 SVGIG (reference sequence). The V end was cut by 8 bases, the J end by 3 bases, with 22 bases between. The CDR3 runs 15 residues. CDR3 DNA: TGTGCCGGGCAGAGGGACGGGGGTCGGGACACTGAAGCTTTCTTT. Protein sequence: CAGQRDGGRDTEAFF.

The V and J genes are TRBV4-2 and TRBJ2-5; 9 bases are shared with TRBD2. Germline V lookup: CDR1 LGHNA, CDR2 YNFKEQ. The CDR3 loop spans 17 amino acids. Trimming at V came to 3 bases and at J to 5 bases, leaving 13 bases not matched to a gene. The CDR3 loop reads CASSQQTSGLRVETQYF. In DNA, the CDR3 is TGTGCCAGCAGCCAGCAGACTAGCGGCCTGAGGGTGGAGACCCAGTACTTC.

This chain uses TRBV12-3 or TRBV12-4 with TRBJ2-2; a weak D match, TRBD1 (5 bases). The length of the CDR3 is 15 residues. The germline V and J ends were trimmed by 2 bases and 1 base, with 8 bases remaining between them. Here the CDR3 reads CASSLRGLNTGELFF. As DNA, the CDR3 is TGTGCCAGCAGTTTAAGGGGCTTGAACACCGGGGAGCTGTTTTTT.

This clonotype was recorded a few times. The rearrangement links TRBV20-1 to TRBJ2-3; the D is unclear. CDR3 length equals 16 residues. The V end lost 1 base, the J end lost 5 bases, and 19 bases lay between the germline ends. CDR1 and CDR2 from the germline V gene are DFQATT and SNEGSKA (reference sequence). This CDR3 is CSARVRWAVEVDTQYF. In nucleotides, the CDR3 is TGCAGTGCTAGAGTCCGTTGGGCGGTAGAGGTAGATACGCAGTATTTT.